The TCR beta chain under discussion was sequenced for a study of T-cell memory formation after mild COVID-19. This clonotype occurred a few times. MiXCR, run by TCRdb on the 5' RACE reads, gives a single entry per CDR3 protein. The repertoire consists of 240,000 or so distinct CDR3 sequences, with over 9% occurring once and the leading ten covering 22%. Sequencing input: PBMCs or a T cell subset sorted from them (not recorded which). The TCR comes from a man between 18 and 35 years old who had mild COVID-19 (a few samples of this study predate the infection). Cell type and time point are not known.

The DNA of the CDR3 is TGTGCCAGCAGACATGATGAGGCAGCCGGGGAGCTGTTTTTT. Translating gives CASRHDEAAGELFF. The chain couples TRBV21-1 to TRBJ2-2. TRBV21-1 is a documented pseudogene. CDR3 length: 14 residues.